This is a list of T cell receptor beta chains from one sample in a study of cytomegalovirus exposure and HLA in healthy donors. Assay used: immunoSEQ multiplex PCR; TCRdb lists only in-frame clones, some missing. This table holds about 65,000 clones, roughly 78% found once. The sample consisted of PBMCs. Receptors originate from a woman in her twenties or thirties in good health and CMV-seronegative. Each CDR3 is given with its conserved first and last residue. Fields, in order: CDR3 protein, clone size, V gene. Rows may omit the clone size; those that give it use once, few, many or a size class.

CAAGWTGHEKLFF | . | TRBV25-1
CAISQAGSDEKLFF | once | TRBV10-3
CASSSAGTGRQETQYF | . | TRBV6-5
CASSQGQGAAGNQPQHF | . | TRBV4-2
CSVRLAGHNLLYTGELFF | . | TRBV29-1
CASGRAEAFF | . | TRBV19
CSVDGRGGYTF | few | TRBV29-1
CASRPGLAAQETQYF | . | TRBV7-7
CASSRTQGNTEAFF | . | TRBV5-8
CASSAGQNLNYEQYF | . | TRBV9
CAWSVQAQPFF | . | TRBV30
CASNKAGSGNIQYF | . | TRBV27
CASSLEVRRGTEAFF | . | TRBV28
CASNSGSYNEQFF | . | TRBV7-2
CASGQFGSRNEQYF | . | TRBV25-1
CSVRTGNTGELFF | . | TRBV29-1
CASSEAGGAADTQYF | . | TRBV6-4
CASSEWLGDTQYF | . | TRBV2
CASSPSGRELNEQFF | . | TRBV9
CASSGSSNGYTF | . | TRBV5-8
CASGTGSNQPQHF | . | TRBV28
CASSLGRDREQFF | once | TRBV7-8
CASSLGQGPDTEAFF | . | TRBV11-1